Reported below is one T cell receptor (beta chain). Per the original data handling: Researchers report that nucleated cell counts were estimated from reference gene primer amplification. Sequenced by immunoSEQ multiplex PCR; TCRdb stores in-frame clones only, minus some. V and J calls and clone size are given by that table; D and trimming were obtained from the DNA. The sample consists of about 170,000 clones, 85% to 95% of them appearing once. The CDR3 sequence is 13 residues long. J was trimmed by 5 bases and V by 5 bases; bases with no gene match: 2. Germline assignment: CDR1 MNHNY and CDR2 SVGAGI (reference sequence). The data were obtained in a study of blood T cell repertoires in COVID-19. Background on the study: There were acute and convalescent COVID-19 samples, and they came from the United States, Italy and Spain.

The chain recombines TRBV6-6 with TRBJ2-7; 11 nucleotides match TRBD1. The sequencing sample was made of peripheral blood. The source is a man in his forties or fifties with acute or convalescent COVID-19. CDR3 in amino acids: CASSRTGGNEQYF. CDR3 DNA: TGTGCCAGCAGTCGGACAGGGGGCAACGAGCAGTACTTC.